Given below is one T cell receptor (beta chain) in context. The sample originates from a study of blood T cell repertoires in COVID-19. Study processing details: Estimation of nucleated cell counts was performed using reference gene primer amplification. Assay used: immunoSEQ multiplex PCR; TCRdb lists only in-frame clones, some missing. V, J and clone size were drawn from that table, and D and trimming were deduced from the DNA. Seen here are about 430,000 clones, approximately 90% observed once, and the top ten hold roughly 1.4%. Trimming removed 8 bases from V and 2 bases from J; junction bases left unmatched: 7. Germline assignment: CDR1 SNHLY and CDR2 FYNNEI. CDR3 length: 16 amino acids.

V usage is TRBV2 and J usage is TRBJ1-4; 11 bases match TRBD1. Specimen: PBMCs or T cells enriched from blood (not recorded which). This TCR derives from a woman aged 18-29 years who had been exposed to COVID-19. CDR3 sequence reads: CASRRGQGATNEKLFF. The CDR3 DNA is TGTGCCAGCCGGAGAGGACAGGGGGCGACTAATGAAAAACTGTTTTTT.